This T cell receptor beta chain was found in a study of blood T cell repertoires in COVID-19. For the study at large: There were acute and convalescent COVID-19 samples, and they came from the United States, Italy and Spain. T cells, B-cell-depleted T cells, or PBMCs supplied cDNA or gDNA.

CDR3 length: 12 residues. Between the trimmed V and J ends, which lost 1 base and 7 bases, there was a span of 5 bases. Germline V gives CDR1 LGHDT, CDR2 YNNKEL (reference sequence). In the authors' methods: Amplification from reference gene primers served as the basis for estimated nucleated cell counts. The assay was immunoSEQ multiplex PCR, and TCRdb's table has in-frame clones only and misses some. V, J and clone size are those of that table, while D and trimming were read from the DNA. The sample yields 37,000 or so clones, around nine tenths seen once. The sequence derives from a man aged 70 or older with acute or convalescent COVID-19. The chain uses TRBV3-1 (or the pseudogene TRBV3-2) and TRBJ2-1; tentatively, D is TRBD2 (5 bases). Sequenced input: peripheral blood. The CDR3 is CASSQAGNEQFF. The CDR3 DNA is TGTGCCAGCAGCCAAGCGGGAAATGAGCAGTTCTTC.